This TCR beta chain was recorded in a study of CD8+ T cells in alopecia areata. The sequencing template was cDNA reverse transcribed from extracted RNA. Sequencing was performed with immunoSEQ multiplex PCR; in TCRdb, only in-frame clones are kept and a portion is missing. This table holds 90,000 or so clones, roughly 40% found once. Documented treatment: oral pan-JAK inhibitor, 5-10 mg twice daily. V dropped 2 bases and J dropped 2; count of bases not matched to a gene: 5. In germline, CDR1 is SEHNR, CDR2 FQNEAQ (reference sequence). The CDR3 sequence is 16 residues long. The material sequenced was CD8+ T cells sorted from blood, taken at week 24, from a patient treated with tofacitinib. The clonotype comes from a human donor with alopecia areata. The chain is built from TRBV7-9 and TRBJ2-5, with TRBD1 matching 10 bases. Here the CDR3 DNA reads TGTGCCAGCAGCTTACAGACAGGGGGCGGTCAAGAGACCCAGTACTTC. It is translated as CASSLQTGGGQETQYF.